This record concerns one TCR beta chain sequence. The antigen is undetermined. This entry is derived from a study of T-cell reconstitution after alpha-beta-depleted transplantation in children. The TCRbeta library incorporated unique molecular identifiers. From the PCR reads, TCRdb called clonotypes with MiXCR, one entry per CDR3 protein. The sample records some 95,000 distinct CDR3 sequences, 20% to 30% being singletons. The V and J ends lost 8 bases and 2 bases respectively, with 13 bases between them. CDR3 length: 13 amino acids. CDR1 MGHDK and CDR2 SYGVNS come from the germline V gene. The study's findings and limits: T cells produced anew were the main source of T-cell counts and diversity one year after transplant. Recipient T cells and thymic progenitors that survived gave rise to the high TCRbeta diversity observed at day 60 in some patients.

The receptor was isolated from a boy aged 2 to 10 with acute lymphoblastic leukemia, due to receive a stem cell transplant. The sequencing used PBMCs, collected before TCRalphabeta/CD19-depleted stem cell transplant. The rearrangement links TRBV25-1 to TRBJ2-7; a weak D match, TRBD2 (7 bases). In DNA form, the CDR3 reads TGTGCCAGCTCCAAGGGGGGGACCTACGAGCAGTACTTC. Translated: CASSKGGTYEQYF.